Listed below are T cell receptor beta chains from one sample, sequenced in a study of OX40 agonist ivuxolimab in advanced cancers. TCRdb's table, derived via immunoSEQ multiplex PCR, lists solely in-frame clones and lacks some. Here the sample spans about 37,000 clones, about 82% being singletons. Sequencing was performed on CD4+ or CD8+ T cells sorted from blood, taken in a trial of the OX40 agonist ivuxolimab. These receptors all come from an adult with an advanced solid tumor such as melanoma, head and neck, liver or kidney cancer. CDR3s leave out the opening cysteine and the closing phenylalanine or tryptophan.

V,J,CDR3
TRBV7-9,TRBJ2-2,ASSLGNTGELF
TRBV7-9,TRBJ2-3,ASSPRIAGGFSTDTQY
TRBV5-4,TRBJ2-1,ASSSKAEYNEQF
TRBV5-1,TRBJ2-5,ASSWGMTSLQETQY
TRBV19,TRBJ1-5,ASSILPNQPQH
TRBV6-5,TRBJ2-1,ASSLEGSSNEQF
TRBV29-1,TRBJ2-4,SVAGDLAKNIQY
TRBV12-5,TRBJ2-5,ASGLVLSNREKQETQY
TRBV28,TRBJ2-7,ASTGVQGTLYEQY
TRBV19,TRBJ2-4,ATRRPGGINIQY